Below, 6 T cell receptor beta chains from the same sample are listed, as sequenced in a study of cytomegalovirus exposure and HLA in healthy donors. PCR was performed using 60 Vbeta and 13 Jbeta primers. TCRdb's table, derived via immunoSEQ multiplex PCR, lists solely in-frame clones and lacks some. The sample lists roughly 200,000 clones, over 60% occurring once. What was sequenced was PBMCs. The source of these receptors is a woman in her twenties or thirties in good health and CMV-seropositive.

The J gene is TRBJ1-3, the V gene TRBV19; D possibly corresponds to TRBD1 (6 bases). V was pared by 9 bases and J by 2 bases, with 17 bases between. CDR1 is LNHDA, CDR2 SQIVND, per germline (reference sequence). The CDR3 length is 15 residues. CDR3 amino acids: CASGQQGNTGNTIYF. The DNA for the CDR3 is TGTGCCAGCGGCCAACAGGGAAATACTGGAAACACCATATATTTT.

This chain joins TRBV29-1 and TRBJ1-1; D is undetermined. This CDR3 is 17 amino acids long. Germline values: CDR1 SQVTM, CDR2 ANQGSEA. V was cut by 6 bases and J by 0 bases, with 23 bases left in between. CDR3 residues: CSVRIPDFRFMNTEAFF. The CDR3 nucleotides read TGCAGCGTGAGGATTCCGGATTTTAGGTTTATGAACACTGAAGCTTTCTTT.

The rearrangement links TRBV30 to TRBJ2-5, with a tentative D call TRBD1 (6 bases). The V end lost 1 base, the J end lost 3 bases, and 9 bases lay between the germline ends. CDR3 length: 13 amino acids. Germline V CDR1 and CDR2: GTSNPN, SVGIG (reference sequence). The CDR3 DNA sequence: TGTGCCTGGAGTGGGGGGCGAAAAGAGACCCAGTACTTC. The encoded protein is CAWSGGRKETQYF.

The chain carries TRBV19 and TRBJ2-2; TRBD2 matches at 11 bases. The CDR3 is made up of 18 amino acids. The germline V gene encodes CDR1 LNHDA and CDR2 SQIVND (reference sequence). After removal of 6 bases from V and 7 bases from J, the junction contained 16 bases not matched to a gene. The CDR3 loop is CASSRWYSGRALGGELFF. DNA of the CDR3: TGTGCCAGTAGCCGATGGTATAGCGGGAGGGCCCTCGGCGGGGAGCTGTTTTTT.

This clone was seen only a few times. The J gene is TRBJ2-2, the V gene TRBV2; a possible D gene is TRBD2 (5 bases). This CDR3 has 14 residues. V shed 7 bases and J shed 6 bases, with 15 bases lying between them. The germline gives CDR1 SNHLY, CDR2 FYNNEI. CDR3 protein: CASTKLVSPGELFF. The CDR3 DNA is TGTGCCAGCACCAAACTAGTTTCTCCCGGGGAGCTGTTTTTT. Supplemented by reference TRBV2 and TRBJ2-2, the full variable domain reads EPEVTQTPSHQVTQMGQEVILRCVPISNHLYFYWYRQILGQKVEFLVSFYNNEISEKSEIFDDQFSVERPDGSNFTLKIRSTKLEDSAMYFCASTKLVSPGELFFGEGSRLTVL.

This chain joins TRBV5-8 and TRBJ1-3; no reliable D call. The CDR3 extends over 10 amino acids. The germline V gene has CDR1 SGHTS and CDR2 YDEGEE. The germline V and J ends were trimmed by 3 bases and 9 bases, with 4 bases remaining between them. CDR3 coding DNA: TGTGCCAGCAGCTCGAGCACCATATATTTT. Amino acids: CASSSSTIYF.